These 3 T cell receptor beta chains were sequenced from one sample in a study of T cell responses to AZD1222 COVID-19 vaccine. Method: immunoSEQ multiplex PCR; TCRdb's copy keeps in-frame clones and lacks some. The sample yields about 120,000 clones, 90% seen once. The specimen comprised peripheral blood, sampled on day 0 of MenACWY control vaccination. These receptors all stem from an adult in good health.

The DNA for the CDR3 is TGTGCCAGTAGGTTTAGATCAGGGGGCTCGAACACTGAAGCTTTCTTT. The encoded protein is CASRFRSGGSNTEAFF. This chain joins TRBV19 and TRBJ1-1, with 8 bases fitting TRBD1. Trimming took 6 bases from V and 1 from J; bases not matched to a gene: 10. Germline values: CDR1 LNHDA, CDR2 SQIVND (reference sequence). CDR3 length equals 16 residues.

This sequence joins TRBV27 and TRBJ2-7, with a tentative D call TRBD1 (6 bases). The germline V gene has CDR1 MNHEY and CDR2 SMNVEV (reference sequence). V lost 5 bases and J lost 3, with 11 bases in between. The CDR3 spans 13 residues. The CDR3 DNA is TGTGCCAGCAGTCCCGGGACAAACTACGAGCAGTACGTC. Its translation is CASSPGTNYEQYV.

The rearrangement links TRBV7-4 to TRBJ2-5; perhaps D is TRBD1 or TRBD2 (5 bases each). The germline gives CDR1 SGHVT, CDR2 SQSDAQ. V dropped 1 base and J dropped 1 base, with 22 bases sitting between them. The CDR3 is made up of 19 amino acids. The CDR3 nucleotides are TGTGCCAGCAGCTTAGTTCGCCCGGAACAGGAGGCCGTCCAAGAGACCCAGTACTTC. Protein: CASSLVRPEQEAVQETQYF.